This record covers a single TCR beta chain. As yet, its antigen is unknown. CDR3 length: 15 residues. Trimming shortened V by 2 bases and J by 2 bases, and 9 bases separated the two germline ends. The germline V gene has CDR1 MNHEY and CDR2 SMNVEV (reference sequence). These data originate in a study of T cells after posttransplantation cyclophosphamide. Study findings and constraints: Later post-transplant blood repertoires were often dominated by donor CD8+ memory clones.

Methotrexate plus calcineurin inhibitor accompanied controls' myeloablative marrow transplants; sampling was 1 year later. The data were produced by immunoSEQ multiplex PCR, yet TCRdb's version contains in-frame clones alone and is incomplete. The sample shows fewer than 25,000 clones, roughly 90% of them seen only once. This sequence originates from a female patient aged 50-65 years who received an allogeneic stem cell transplant from an unrelated donor, was CMV-positive, and had chronic GVHD only. T cells may partly derive from the graft donor. Source: PBMCs, taken after an allogeneic stem cell transplant with a calcineurin inhibitor and methotrexate. The V call is TRBV27, the J call TRBJ2-2; perhaps TRBD1 as D (6 bases). The CDR3 loop reads CASSLKGVNTGELFF. CDR3 nucleotides: TGTGCCAGCAGTTTAAAGGGGGTAAACACCGGGGAGCTGTTTTTT.